The next 20 T cell receptor beta chains were all read from a single sample in a study of response to subunit inactivated influenza vaccine. TCRdb called the RT-PCR reads again in MiXCR, with one record for every CDR3 protein. The top ten hold 2.8% of the sample, which has about 540,000 distinct CDR3 sequences, approximately 24% seen once. These data were also reused for a study on T cells expressing NK-cell markers. From that second work: UMIs accompanied the 5'RACE template switching by which TCR beta cDNA was made.

The sequencing here drew on CD4+ T cells sorted from PBMCs, taken about 11 days after vaccination. These receptors were taken from a man aged 50-60 years who received an inactivated influenza vaccine.

A few counts support this clonotype. J is TRBJ1-5 and V is TRBV30; D is unclear. With 0 bases removed from V and 3 bases from J, the gap between germline ends came to 9 bases. Germline V gene lookup returns CDR1 GTSNPN and CDR2 SVGIG (reference sequence). The CDR3 is made up of 14 amino acids. The CDR3 spells CAWSVLGFNQPQHF. DNA for the CDR3: TGTGCCTGGAGTGTACTGGGTTTCAATCAGCCCCAGCATTTT.

This rearrangement joins TRBV29-1 to TRBJ2-1; 9 positions agree with TRBD1. With 3 bases clipped from V and 0 bases from J, the junction kept 3 bases outside the gene matches. The CDR3 runs to 15 residues. Germline lookup yields CDR1 SQVTM and CDR2 ANQGSEA. This CDR3 reads CSVDGQGNSYNEQFF. DNA for the CDR3: TGCAGCGTTGACGGACAGGGGAACTCCTACAATGAGCAGTTCTTC.

The CDR3 sequence: CASSRQGSSPLHF. CDR3 DNA: TGTGCCAGTAGCAGACAGGGGAGTTCACCCCTCCACTTT. This chain uses TRBV19 with TRBJ1-6; 8 bases are a match to TRBD1. The CDR3 sequence is 13 residues long. Germline assignment: CDR1 LNHDA and CDR2 SQIVND (reference sequence). The V and J ends lost 6 bases and 9 bases, in that order; junction bases with no gene match: 4.

The rearrangement joins TRBV5-1 to TRBJ2-5; TRBD1 might be the D (6 bases). The germline gives CDR1 SGHRS, CDR2 YFSETQ. The CDR3 consists of 14 residues. The germline V and J ends were trimmed by 0 bases and 4 bases, with 10 bases remaining between them. CDR3 coding DNA: TGCGCCAGCAGCTTGGCACAGGGTGTAGAGACCCAGTACTTC. Translating it yields CASSLAQGVETQYF.

This chain links TRBV4-3 with TRBJ2-3; 7 bases match TRBD1. The J segment lost 2 bases and the V segment lost 4 bases, leaving 6 bases of the junction unmatched. This CDR3 has 15 amino acids. Germline V gene lookup returns CDR1 LGHNA and CDR2 YSLEER. The CDR3, as DNA: TGCGCCAGCAGCCGAGGGGGCCGCACCACAGATACGCAGTATTTT. Protein sequence: CASSRGGRTTDTQYF.

This clonotype was counted a few times. The V and J genes are TRBV3-1 and TRBJ2-7; D gene unclear. The length of the CDR3 is 15 residues. CDR1 is LGHDT, CDR2 YNNKEL, per germline (reference sequence). V was shortened by 1 base and J by 6 bases, with 16 bases between the two germline ends. This chain's CDR3 is CASSQVRQTGLEQYF. CDR3 sequence (DNA): TGTGCCAGCAGCCAAGTGCGGCAGACTGGGCTCGAGCAGTACTTC.

A single count supports this clonotype. The chain links TRBV7-9 to TRBJ1-2; 7 bases map to TRBD1. The CDR3 is 14 amino acids. V shed 5 bases, J shed 6 bases, and the junction held 9 bases outside the gene matches. Germline V gives CDR1 SEHNR, CDR2 FQNEAQ (reference sequence). CDR3 in amino acids: CASSTRQGWNGYTF. CDR3 nucleotides: TGTGCCAGCAGCACTCGACAGGGATGGAATGGCTACACCTTC.

The J gene is TRBJ1-1, the V gene TRBV6-2 or TRBV6-3; a weak D match, TRBD1 (6 bases). The CDR3 runs to 16 residues. Per the germline V gene, CDR1 is MNHEY and CDR2 is SVGEGT. Trimming took off 0 bases at V and 1 base at J, with 12 bases between the two ends. The CDR3 sequence is CASSYSLRTANTEAFF. The DNA for the CDR3 is TGTGCCAGCAGTTACTCCCTCCGGACAGCGAACACTGAAGCTTTCTTT.

A note on this clonotype: Relative to the germline gene, one junction end is altered; a read error may explain this. This chain's CDR3 is CASSLGGPFEKLYF. As DNA, the CDR3 is TGCGCCAGCAGCTTGGGAGGGCCCTTCGAAAAACTGTATTTT. The rearrangement links TRBV5-1 to TRBJ1-4, with D hard to call. The germline gives CDR1 SGHRS, CDR2 YFSETQ. The CDR3 totals 14 residues.

Ten or more counts support this clonotype. The V call is TRBV7-9, the J call TRBJ2-7; 7 nucleotides agree with TRBD2. This CDR3 has 13 amino acids. The trim removed 6 bases at V and 5 bases at J, leaving 7 bases unmatched. Germline lookup yields CDR1 SEHNR and CDR2 FQNEAQ (reference sequence). The CDR3 region has the DNA TGTGCCAGCAGATCGTCAGGGAGGGACGAGCAGTACTTC. Translation: CASRSSGRDEQYF.

The chain carries TRBV10-2 and TRBJ2-3; D could derive from TRBD1 or TRBD2 (5 bases each). The CDR3 length is 14 residues. Trimming removed 8 bases from V and 4 bases from J, with 16 bases in between. Per the germline V gene, CDR1 is WSHSY and CDR2 is SAAADI. The CDR3 sequence is CASWAEGTPDTQYF. The CDR3, as DNA: TGCGCCAGCTGGGCCGAAGGGACCCCAGATACGCAGTATTTT.

The chain links TRBV11-1 to TRBJ2-1; 10 bases map to TRBD2. The junction had 13 bases not matched to a gene; V was cut back by 4 bases and J by 4 bases. CDR1 SGHAT and CDR2 FQDESV come from the germline V gene (reference sequence). CDR3 size: 18 residues. CDR3 nucleotides: TGTGCCAGCAGCTCCCCCTTGGCTAGCGGGAGAGGGTACAATGAGCAGTTCTTC. It translates to CASSSPLASGRGYNEQFF.

This clonotype was seen only a few times. J is TRBJ1-6 and V is TRBV27; no firm D call. The CDR3 has 17 residues. Trimming removed 5 bases at V and 5 bases at J, with 19 bases between. The germline CDR1 and CDR2 sequences are MNHEY and SMNVEV (reference sequence). In DNA form, the CDR3 reads TGTGCCAGCAGTACACTCTCTCGGGCGTTCCATAATTCACCCCTCCACTTT. Translating gives CASSTLSRAFHNSPLHF.

This clonotype was recorded a few times. This chain uses TRBV12-3 or TRBV12-4 with TRBJ1-1, with 8 positions matching TRBD1. There are 12 residues in the CDR3. The trim removed 10 bases at V and 5 bases at J, leaving 6 bases unmatched. The CDR3 here is CAIRTGRTEAFF. The DNA of the CDR3 is TGTGCCATCCGGACAGGGAGGACTGAAGCTTTCTTT.

The rearrangement links TRBV20-1 to TRBJ2-3, with 7 bases identical to TRBD2. Germline assignment: CDR1 DFQATT and CDR2 SNEGSKA (reference sequence). J lost 0 bases, V lost 0 bases, and 6 bases had no gene match. The CDR3 sequence is 16 residues long. The DNA of the CDR3 is TGCAGTGCTAGAGATCATGAGCGGGGTAGCACAGATACGCAGTATTTT. Protein sequence: CSARDHERGSTDTQYF.

This clonotype was detected only a few times. CDR3 sequence reads: CAIGVQPSEQYF. The CDR3 region has the DNA TGTGCCATCGGGGTACAGCCTTCGGAGCAGTACTTC. This rearrangement joins TRBV10-3 to TRBJ2-7, with unresolved D. Germline loops: CDR1 ENHRY, CDR2 SYGVKD. This CDR3 has 12 residues. The V and J ends lost 8 bases and 7 bases respectively, with 15 bases between them.

The J gene is TRBJ2-5, the V gene TRBV29-1; 9 bases align to TRBD2. V was pared by 6 bases and J by 7 bases, with 9 bases of the junction left unmatched. The CDR3 loop spans 13 amino acids. Germline V lookup: CDR1 SQVTM, CDR2 ANQGSEA. The CDR3, as DNA: TGCAGCGTGACAAGCGGGAGGTATTCGACCCAGTACTTC. Encoded protein: CSVTSGRYSTQYF.

CDR3 residues: CASSRRDTHNEQFF. CDR3 coding DNA: TGTGCCAGCAGCCGACGGGACACCCACAATGAGCAGTTCTTC. This chain connects TRBV3-1 to TRBJ2-1; D perhaps matches TRBD1 (6 bases). The CDR3 is 14 amino acids. Germline-derived CDR1 and CDR2 are LGHDT and YNNKEL (reference sequence). Trimming shortened V by 4 bases and J by 5 bases, and 12 bases separated the two germline ends.

The chain links TRBV7-2 to TRBJ2-5; D is unclear. The CDR3 has 17 residues. CDR1 and CDR2 from the germline V gene are SGHTA and FQGNSA. V was shortened by 5 bases and J by 0 bases, with 19 bases between the two germline ends. In DNA form, the CDR3 reads TGTGCCAGCAGCCCACATCCCGGACCGAAGTACCAAGAGACCCAGTACTTC. This encodes CASSPHPGPKYQETQYF.

This clonotype occurred a few times. The V call is TRBV4-2, the J call TRBJ1-2; D is unclear. The V and J ends lost 1 base and 0 bases respectively, with 15 bases between them. This CDR3 spans 17 amino acids. Germline CDR1 and CDR2: LGHNA and YNFKEQ. The CDR3 protein is CASSQGPDVVTNYGYTF. The CDR3 DNA follows: TGTGCCAGCAGCCAAGGGCCAGACGTCGTGACTAACTATGGCTACACCTTC.